Listed here is a single T cell receptor beta chain. Its antigen remains unidentified. Germline is not matched at one junction end, which may reflect a read error. Participants comprised healthy donors of bone marrow. This specimen belongs to a study of cytomegalovirus exposure and HLA in healthy donors. General observations from the study: Evidence from a later analysis indicated that most CMV-associated TCR beta chains looked HLA-restricted. As a later analysis showed, a missense DCLRE1C variant was linked to trimming of TCR beta V- and J-genes. High sensitivity and specificity were reportedly achieved when the classifier diagnosed cytomegalovirus status.

The PCR was carried out with 60 Vbeta primers and 13 Jbeta primers. Assay: immunoSEQ multiplex PCR; the TCRdb copy retains only in-frame clones and omits some. The sample yields under 150,000 clones, around 80% seen once. The CDR3 sequence is 13 residues long. CDR1 and CDR2 (germline): SQVTM, ANQGSEA. This chain connects TRBV29-1 to TRBJ2-7; 10 bases are shared with TRBD1. The material sequenced was PBMCs. The TCR originated in a man aged 25-40 years in good health and CMV-seronegative. The CDR3 sequence: CSVEGTGAYEQYF. The CDR3 nucleotides are TGCAGCGTCGAAGGGACAGGGGCCTACGAGCAGTACTTC.